This T cell receptor beta chain was identified in a study of cytomegalovirus exposure and HLA in healthy donors. Germline CDR1 reads SEHNR; CDR2 reads FQNEAQ (reference sequence). The CDR3 runs 17 residues. The V gene end was trimmed by 1 base and the J gene end by 2 bases; junction bases not matched to a gene: 5. Concerning this clone itself: The antigen remains undetermined.

Points from the study as a whole: A later analysis revealed that TCR association rates differed between HLA loci, peaking at DRB1 and bottoming out at HLA-C.

The PCR ran on 60 Vbeta and 13 Jbeta primers. Sequenced by immunoSEQ multiplex PCR; TCRdb stores in-frame clones only, minus some. The sample holds 100,000 to 150,000 clones, roughly 80% seen once. J is TRBJ2-1 and V is TRBV7-9; TRBD2 matches 10 bases. What was sequenced was PBMCs. The clonotype originates from a man aged 25-40 years in good health and CMV-seronegative. CDR3 sequence: CASSLVSGRTAYNEQFF. Here the CDR3 DNA reads TGTGCCAGCAGCTTAGTTAGCGGGAGGACCGCCTACAATGAGCAGTTCTTC.